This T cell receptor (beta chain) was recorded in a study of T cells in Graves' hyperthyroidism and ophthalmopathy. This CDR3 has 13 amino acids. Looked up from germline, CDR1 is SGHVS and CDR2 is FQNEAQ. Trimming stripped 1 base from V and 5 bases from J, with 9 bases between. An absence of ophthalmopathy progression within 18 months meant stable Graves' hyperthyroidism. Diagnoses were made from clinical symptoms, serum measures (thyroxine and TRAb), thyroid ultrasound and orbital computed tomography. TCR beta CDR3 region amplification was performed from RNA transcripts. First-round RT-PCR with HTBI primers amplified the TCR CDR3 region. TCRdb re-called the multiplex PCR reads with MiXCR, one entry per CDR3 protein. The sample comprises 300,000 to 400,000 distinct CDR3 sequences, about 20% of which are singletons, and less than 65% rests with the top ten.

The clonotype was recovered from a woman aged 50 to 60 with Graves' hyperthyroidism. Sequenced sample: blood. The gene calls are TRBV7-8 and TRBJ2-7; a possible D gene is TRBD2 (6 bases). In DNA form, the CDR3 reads TGTGCCAGCAGCTTAGAACTAGCCGACGAGCAGTACTTC. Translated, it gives CASSLELADEQYF. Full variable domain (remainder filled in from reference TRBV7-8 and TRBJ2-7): GAGVSQSPRYKVAKRGQDVALRCDPISGHVSLFWYQQALGQGPEFLTYFQNEAQLDKSGLPSDRFFAERPEGSVSTLKIQRTQQEDSAVYLCASSLELADEQYFGPGTRLTVT.